The 3 T cell receptor beta chains in this list originate from one sample, sequenced in a study of CD8 T cells in Susac syndrome. The authors reverse transcribed about 0.5 to 1 ug RNA with random hexamers. In TCRdb, the immunoSEQ multiplex PCR reads were re-called with MiXCR into one record per CDR3 protein. The sample has approximately 200,000 distinct CDR3 sequences; roughly 95% are singletons. The sequenced material came from CD4+ T cells from PBMCs. The receptors were gathered from a human donor with multiple sclerosis.

V usage is TRBV30 and J usage is TRBJ2-3; D unresolved. CDR3 length: 12 amino acids. V shed 4 bases and J shed 6 bases, with 11 bases lying between them. CDR1 is GTSNPN, CDR2 SVGIG, per germline (reference sequence). In DNA form, the CDR3 reads TGTGCCTGGAAAAGCCTTTCGGATACGCAGTATTTT. Translated: CAWKSLSDTQYF.

The chain uses TRBV3-1 and TRBJ2-7; possible D gene TRBD2, 5 bases. CDR1 and CDR2 (germline): LGHDT, YNNKEL (reference sequence). Trimming removed 0 bases at V and 0 bases at J, with 18 bases between. The length of the CDR3 is 18 residues. The CDR3 protein is CASSQDRAWRASSYEQYF. DNA for the CDR3: TGTGCCAGCAGCCAAGATCGCGCCTGGCGGGCGAGCTCCTACGAGCAGTACTTC.

The chain has TRBV20-1 and TRBJ2-7; TRBD1 matches at 8 bases. This CDR3 contains 14 residues. The V and J ends lost 3 bases and 6 bases, in that order; junction bases with no gene match: 10. From germline, CDR1 is DFQATT and CDR2 SNEGSKA (reference sequence). CDR3 sequence reads: CSASPGSGGSEQYF. The CDR3 DNA sequence: TGCAGTGCTAGTCCCGGGTCAGGGGGCAGCGAGCAGTACTTC.